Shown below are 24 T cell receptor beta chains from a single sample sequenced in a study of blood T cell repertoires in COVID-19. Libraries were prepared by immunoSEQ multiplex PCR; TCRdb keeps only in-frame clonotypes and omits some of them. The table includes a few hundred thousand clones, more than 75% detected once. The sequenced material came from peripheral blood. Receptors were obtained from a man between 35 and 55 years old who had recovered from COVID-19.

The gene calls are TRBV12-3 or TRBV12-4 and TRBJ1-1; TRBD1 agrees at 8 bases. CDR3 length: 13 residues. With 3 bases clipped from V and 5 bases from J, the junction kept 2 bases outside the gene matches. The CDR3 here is CASSFTGGTEAFF. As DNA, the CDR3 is TGTGCCAGCAGTTTTACAGGGGGGACTGAAGCTTTCTTT.

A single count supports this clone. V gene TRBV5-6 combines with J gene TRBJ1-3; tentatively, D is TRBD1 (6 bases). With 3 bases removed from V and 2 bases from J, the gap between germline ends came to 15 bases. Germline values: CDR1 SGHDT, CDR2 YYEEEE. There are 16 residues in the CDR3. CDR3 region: CASSSVTGRAGNTIYF. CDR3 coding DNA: TGTGCCAGCAGCTCAGTAACAGGGAGGGCTGGAAACACCATATATTTT.

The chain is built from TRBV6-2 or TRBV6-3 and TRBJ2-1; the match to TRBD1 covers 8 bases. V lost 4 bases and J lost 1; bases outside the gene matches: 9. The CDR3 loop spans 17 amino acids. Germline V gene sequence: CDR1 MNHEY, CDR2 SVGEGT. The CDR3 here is CASSLQGAIVSYNEQFF. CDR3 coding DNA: TGTGCCAGCAGTTTGCAGGGGGCAATTGTTTCCTACAATGAGCAGTTCTTC.

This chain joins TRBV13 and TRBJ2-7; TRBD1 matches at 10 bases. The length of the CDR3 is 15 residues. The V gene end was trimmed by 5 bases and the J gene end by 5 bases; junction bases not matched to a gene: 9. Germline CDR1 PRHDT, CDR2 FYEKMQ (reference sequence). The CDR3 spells CASSPRGTGAHEQYF. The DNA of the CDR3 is TGTGCCAGCAGCCCGCGAGGGACAGGGGCCCACGAGCAGTACTTC.

CDR3 protein: CASGPGLLTYEQYF. The CDR3, as DNA: TGTGCCAGTGGACCGGGACTACTAACCTACGAGCAGTACTTC. This chain links TRBV19 with TRBJ2-7, with 7 bases lining up with TRBD2. Germline lookup yields CDR1 LNHDA and CDR2 SQIVND (reference sequence). The CDR3 extends over 14 amino acids. V lost 8 bases and J lost 2; bases outside the gene matches: 9.

The chain's CDR3 is CASRPRDRGNQPQHF. CDR3 nucleotide sequence: TGTGCCAGCAGACCCCGGGACAGGGGGAATCAGCCCCAGCATTTT. J is TRBJ1-5 and V is TRBV28, with 11 bases that match TRBD1. The CDR3 contains 15 residues. V trimming: 6 bases; J trimming: 4 bases; junction bases outside the gene matches: 5. CDR1 and CDR2 from the germline V gene are MDHEN and SYDVKM.

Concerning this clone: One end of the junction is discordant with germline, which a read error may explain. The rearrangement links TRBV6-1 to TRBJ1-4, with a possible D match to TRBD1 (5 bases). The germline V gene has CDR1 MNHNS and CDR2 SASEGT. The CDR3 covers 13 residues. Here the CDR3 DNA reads TGTGCCAGCAGGGAAGACAGCTATGAAAAACTGTTTTTT. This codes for CASREDSYEKLFF.

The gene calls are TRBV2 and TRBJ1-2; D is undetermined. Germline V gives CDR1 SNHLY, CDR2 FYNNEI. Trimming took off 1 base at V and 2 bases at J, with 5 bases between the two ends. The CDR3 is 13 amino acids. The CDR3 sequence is CASSEGRNYGYTF. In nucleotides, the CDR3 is TGTGCCAGCAGTGAAGGCAGAAACTATGGCTACACCTTC.

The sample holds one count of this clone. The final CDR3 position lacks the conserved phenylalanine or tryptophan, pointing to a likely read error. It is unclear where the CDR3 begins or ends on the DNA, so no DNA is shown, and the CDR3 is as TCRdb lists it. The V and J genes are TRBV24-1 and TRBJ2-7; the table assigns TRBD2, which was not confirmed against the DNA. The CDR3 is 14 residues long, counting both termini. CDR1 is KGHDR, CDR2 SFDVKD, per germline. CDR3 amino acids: CATSDSRETPPQSY.

The CDR3 DNA is TGTGCCAGCAGTTTGGCATCCGTCAACACTGAAGCTTTCTTT. It codes for CASSLASVNTEAFF. The chain carries TRBV6-2 or TRBV6-3 and TRBJ1-1; D is unclear. CDR1 is MNHEY and CDR2 is SVGEGT in the germline V gene. V was shortened by 4 bases and J by 2 bases, with 11 bases between the two germline ends. The CDR3 runs 14 residues.

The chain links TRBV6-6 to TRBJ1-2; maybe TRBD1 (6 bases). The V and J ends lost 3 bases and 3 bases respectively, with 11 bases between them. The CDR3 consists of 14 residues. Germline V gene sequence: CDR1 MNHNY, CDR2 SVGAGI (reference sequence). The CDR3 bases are TGTGCCAGCAGTTATACAGGGAGGGACTATGGCTACACCTTC. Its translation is CASSYTGRDYGYTF.

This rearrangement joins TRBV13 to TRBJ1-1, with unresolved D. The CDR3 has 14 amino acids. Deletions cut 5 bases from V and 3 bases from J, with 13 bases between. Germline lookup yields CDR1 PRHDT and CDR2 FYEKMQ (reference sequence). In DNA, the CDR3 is TGTGCCAGCAGCCCCTACGTGGTCCACACTGAAGCTTTCTTT. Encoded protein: CASSPYVVHTEAFF.

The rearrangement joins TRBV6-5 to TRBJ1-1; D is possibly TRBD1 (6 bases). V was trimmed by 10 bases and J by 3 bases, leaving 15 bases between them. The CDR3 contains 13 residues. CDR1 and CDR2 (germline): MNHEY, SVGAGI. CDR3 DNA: TGTGCCACCGTACAGGGCTGGGACACTGAAGCTTTCTTT. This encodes CATVQGWDTEAFF.

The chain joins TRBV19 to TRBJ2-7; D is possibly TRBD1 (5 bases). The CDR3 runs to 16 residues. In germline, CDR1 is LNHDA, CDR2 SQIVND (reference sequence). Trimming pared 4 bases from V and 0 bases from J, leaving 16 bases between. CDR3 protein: CASSTYTGQFSYEQYF. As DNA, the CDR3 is TGTGCCAGTAGTACATATACAGGCCAGTTCTCCTACGAGCAGTACTTC.

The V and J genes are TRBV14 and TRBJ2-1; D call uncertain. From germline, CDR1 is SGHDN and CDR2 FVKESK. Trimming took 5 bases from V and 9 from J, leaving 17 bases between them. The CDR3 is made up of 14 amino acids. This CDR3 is CASSYGSPLGEQFF. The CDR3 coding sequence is TGTGCCAGCAGCTACGGGTCCCCCTTAGGTGAGCAGTTCTTC.

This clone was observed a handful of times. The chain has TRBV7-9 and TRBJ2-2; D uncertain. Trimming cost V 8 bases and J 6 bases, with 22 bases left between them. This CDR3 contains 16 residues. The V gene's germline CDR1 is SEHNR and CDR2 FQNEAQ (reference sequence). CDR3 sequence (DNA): TGTGCCAGCGCTCCAATCGGCCTAGGCCCCCCCGGGGAGCTGTTTTTT. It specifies CASAPIGLGPPGELFF.

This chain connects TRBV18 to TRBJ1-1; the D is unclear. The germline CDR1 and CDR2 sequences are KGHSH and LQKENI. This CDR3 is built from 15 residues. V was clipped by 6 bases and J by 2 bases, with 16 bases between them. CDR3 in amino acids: CASSPRRGDNTEAFF. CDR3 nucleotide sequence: TGTGCCAGCTCGCCTAGGAGAGGAGACAACACTGAAGCTTTCTTT.

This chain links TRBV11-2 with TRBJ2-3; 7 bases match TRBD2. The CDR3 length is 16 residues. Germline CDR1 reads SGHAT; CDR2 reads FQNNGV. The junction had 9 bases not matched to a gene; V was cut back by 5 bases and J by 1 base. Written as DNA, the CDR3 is TGTGCCAGCAGCCTAGGACTAGACCTGGGCACAGATACGCAGTATTTT. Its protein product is CASSLGLDLGTDTQYF.

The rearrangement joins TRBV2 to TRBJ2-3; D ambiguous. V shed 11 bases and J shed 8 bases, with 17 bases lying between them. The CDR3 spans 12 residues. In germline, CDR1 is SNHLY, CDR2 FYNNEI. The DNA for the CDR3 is TGTGCCGCCGGTAATGAGGTAGTTACGCAGTATTTT. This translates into CAAGNEVVTQYF.

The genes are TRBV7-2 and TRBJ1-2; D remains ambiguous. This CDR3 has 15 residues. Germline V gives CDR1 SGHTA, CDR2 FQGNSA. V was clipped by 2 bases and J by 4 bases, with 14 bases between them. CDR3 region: CASSLLRRGIYGYTF. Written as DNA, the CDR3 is TGTGCCAGCAGCTTATTGCGGCGGGGAATCTATGGCTACACCTTC.

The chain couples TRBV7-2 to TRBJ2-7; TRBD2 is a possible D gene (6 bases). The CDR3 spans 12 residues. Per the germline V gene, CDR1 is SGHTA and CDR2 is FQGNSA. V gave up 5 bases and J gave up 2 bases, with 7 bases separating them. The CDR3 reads CASSRTTYEQYF. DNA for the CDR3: TGTGCCAGCAGCCGGACTACCTACGAGCAGTACTTC.

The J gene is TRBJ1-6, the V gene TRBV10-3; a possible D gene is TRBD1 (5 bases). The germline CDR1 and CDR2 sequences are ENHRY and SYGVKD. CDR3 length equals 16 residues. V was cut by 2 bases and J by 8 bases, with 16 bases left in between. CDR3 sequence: CAISETDRQPYSPLHF. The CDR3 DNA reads TGTGCCATCAGTGAGACGGATCGACAGCCCTATTCACCCCTCCACTTT.

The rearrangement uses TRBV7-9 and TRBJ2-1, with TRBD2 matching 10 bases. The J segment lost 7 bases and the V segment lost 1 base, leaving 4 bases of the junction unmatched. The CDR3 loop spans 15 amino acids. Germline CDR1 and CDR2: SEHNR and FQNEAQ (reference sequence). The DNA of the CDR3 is TGTGCCAGCAGCTTAGTTCCTAGCGGGAGAAATGAGCAGTTCTTC. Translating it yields CASSLVPSGRNEQFF. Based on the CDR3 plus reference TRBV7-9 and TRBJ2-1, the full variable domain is DTGVSQNPRHKITKRGQNVTFRCDPISEHNRLYWYRQTLGQGPEFLTYFQNEAQLEKSRLLSDRFSAERPKGSFSTLEIQRTEQGDSAMYLCASSLVPSGRNEQFFGPGTRLTVL.

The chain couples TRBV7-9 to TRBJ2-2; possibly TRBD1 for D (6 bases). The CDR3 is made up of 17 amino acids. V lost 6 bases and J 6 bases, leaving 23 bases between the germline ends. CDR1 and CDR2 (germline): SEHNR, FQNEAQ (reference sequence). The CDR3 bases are TGTGCCAGCAGTTCGACGCGGCGGCCAGGGGTGGCCGGGGAGCTGTTTTTT. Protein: CASSSTRRPGVAGELFF.